The 2 T cell receptor beta chains in this list originate from one sample, sequenced in a study of response to subunit inactivated influenza vaccine. TCRdb passed the RT-PCR reads through MiXCR, listing each CDR3 protein once. Among approximately 490,000 distinct CDR3 sequences, approximately 6.9% were seen once, and the ten largest hold around 13%. Sequencing used PBMCs from blood, obtained around 25 months after vaccination. All receptors derive from a man between 50 and 69 years old who received an inactivated influenza vaccine.

This clonotype was counted ten times or more. As DNA, the CDR3 is TGCAGTGCTAAACCGGGACAGACCTACAATGAGCAGTTCTTC. It is translated as CSAKPGQTYNEQFF. The chain links TRBV20-1 to TRBJ2-1, with TRBD1 matching 7 bases. CDR3 length: 14 amino acids. From germline, CDR1 is DFQATT and CDR2 SNEGSKA (reference sequence). V gave up 4 bases and J gave up 2 bases; unmatched junction bases: 5.

This rearrangement joins TRBV9 to TRBJ1-4; D is undetermined. Germline-derived CDR1 and CDR2 are SGDLS and YYNGEE. The CDR3 covers 16 residues. Deletions cut 4 bases from V and 5 bases from J, with 18 bases between. For the CDR3, the DNA is TGTGCCAGCAGCCCCAAGGGAGGTAAAATAAATGAAAAACTGTTTTTT. This codes for CASSPKGGKINEKLFF.